The present TCR beta chain was sequenced within a study of radiation and T cells in renal cell carcinoma. For the study at large: Nephrectomy followed 15 Gy stereotactic body radiation by 4 weeks. General study points: Without pretreatment biopsies, baseline tumor clonotype presence was undetermined. Top tumor clonotypes rose in blood 2 weeks post-radiation, then contracted.

Germline loops: CDR1 SGHTA, CDR2 FQGNSA. This CDR3 comprises 13 residues. Trimming took off 4 bases at V and 4 bases at J, with 10 bases between the two ends. The table came from immunoSEQ multiplex PCR; TCRdb's copy has only in-frame clones and leaves some out. Of just over 150,000 clones detected, around 90% appear once; the ten largest clones hold 10% to 15%. On this clone itself: Its specificity is unknown.

Time point here: blood 2 weeks post-SBRT. Regarding treatment: 15 Gy SBRT to primary tumor, nephrectomy 4 weeks later. Clear cell pathology was present in this patient's renal cell carcinoma. This sample comprised blood, obtained from a patient whose treatment included radiotherapy and nephrectomy. The receptor comes from a woman between 45 and 60 years old with renal cell carcinoma. J is TRBJ1-1 and V is TRBV7-2, with D perhaps matching TRBD1 (5 bases). The CDR3 bases are TGTGCCAGCAGCTCCACTAGGGGCACTGAAGCTTTCTTT. This translates into CASSSTRGTEAFF.